This T cell receptor (beta chain) was observed in a study of shared clonotypes between healthy human individuals. Study-level points and caveats: The donor pool, a small one, limited the genetic and exposure-history diversity represented. Large sequencing depth failed to make sorted-subset sequencing complete, rarefaction showed.

It was CD45RO-negative cells, positively selected for CCR7, that made up naive CD8 cells, with terminally differentiated effector memory CD45RA+ cells excluded. The protocol was immunoSEQ multiplex PCR, while the TCRdb copy is restricted to in-frame clones and leaves out a portion. This table holds roughly 600,000 clones, nearly 98% found once. The CDR3 totals 13 residues. V lost 3 bases to trimming and J lost 7 bases, with 13 bases between them. From germline, CDR1 is SGDLS and CDR2 YYNGEE. About this clone itself: The antigen is not known.

The genes are TRBV9 and TRBJ1-2; D uncertain. The source is a man aged 25 to 40 in good health. Material: naive CD8+ T cells sorted from blood. The CDR3 sequence is CASSAREGVGYTF. The CDR3 coding sequence is TGTGCCAGCAGCGCCCGGGAGGGAGTTGGCTACACCTTC.